The next 8 T cell receptor beta chains were all read from a single sample in a study of blood T cell repertoires in COVID-19. Sequencing used immunoSEQ multiplex PCR; TCRdb keeps in-frame clones, though not all of them. In the table there are about 190,000 clones, around 85% of which are singletons. The source material was peripheral blood. All receptors derive from a man aged 25 to 40 with acute or convalescent COVID-19.

The chain has TRBV28 and TRBJ2-7; 10 positions agree with TRBD1. The CDR3 length is 15 residues. V was clipped by 1 base and J by 6 bases; unmatched bases: 6. Germline CDR1 and CDR2: MDHEN and SYDVKM. The CDR3 nucleotides are TGTGCCAGCAGTTTATCGGGGACAGGGGTTCGCGAGCAGTACTTC. Protein sequence: CASSLSGTGVREQYF. The variable domain in full, with the rest retrieved from reference TRBV28 and TRBJ2-7, is DVKVTQSSRYLVKRTGEKVFLECVQDMDHENMFWYRQDPGLGLRLIYFSYDVKMKEKGDIPEGYSVSREKKERFSLILESASTNQTSMYLCASSLSGTGVREQYFGPGTRLTVT.

V and J are TRBV20-1 and TRBJ2-3; D remains ambiguous. V was clipped by 4 bases and J by 5 bases, with 7 bases between them. The CDR3 has 11 residues. Germline V gives CDR1 DFQATT, CDR2 SNEGSKA (reference sequence). The CDR3 nucleotides are TGCAGTGCTATCCCCCGAGATACGCAGTATTTT. It encodes CSAIPRDTQYF.

The V and J genes are TRBV28 and TRBJ1-2; no reliable D call. The CDR3 length is 15 residues. V dropped 4 bases and J dropped 4 bases, with 16 bases sitting between them. Germline lookup yields CDR1 MDHEN and CDR2 SYDVKM. The CDR3 coding sequence is TGTGCCAGCAGTTCACAGATCACAGTTTCCTATGGCTACACCTTC. It translates to CASSSQITVSYGYTF.

The chain has TRBV5-1 and TRBJ2-1; tentatively, D is TRBD2 (7 bases). The germline V and J ends were trimmed by 4 bases and 0 bases, with 17 bases remaining between them. The length of the CDR3 is 17 residues. The germline CDR1 and CDR2 sequences are SGHRS and YFSETQ. The CDR3, as DNA: TGCGCCAGCAGCCACGGGGGGCTCACCAGCTCCTACAATGAGCAGTTCTTC. Translating it yields CASSHGGLTSSYNEQFF.

A single count supports this clone. The chain has TRBV28 and TRBJ1-1, with D uncertain. This CDR3 is built from 14 residues. V was clipped by 1 base and J by 1 base, with 7 bases between them. CDR1 is MDHEN and CDR2 is SYDVKM in the germline V gene. CDR3 nucleotide sequence: TGTGCCAGCAGTTTATATTCCTCGAACACTGAAGCTTTCTTT. As protein: CASSLYSSNTEAFF.

CDR3 bases: TGCAGTGCTAGTACTAGCGGGAAAGCCAAAAACATTCAGTACTTC. Translating gives CSASTSGKAKNIQYF. The chain carries TRBV20-1 and TRBJ2-4; 10 bases map to TRBD2. The CDR3 is 15 amino acids. J was trimmed by 0 bases and V by 3 bases; bases with no gene match: 2. Per the germline V gene, CDR1 is DFQATT and CDR2 is SNEGSKA (reference sequence).

V gene TRBV10-3 combines with J gene TRBJ1-3, with 10 nucleotides matching TRBD1. The length of the CDR3 is 15 residues. The V gene's germline CDR1 is ENHRY and CDR2 SYGVKD. J gave up 4 bases and V 6 bases, and 6 bases lay outside the gene matches. The CDR3 coding sequence is TGTGCCATCAGAACCGGGACAGGGGTAGGAAACACCATATATTTT. Translation: CAIRTGTGVGNTIYF.

The chain couples TRBV30 to TRBJ1-2, with D maybe TRBD1 (5 bases). With 5 bases removed from V and 4 bases from J, the gap between germline ends came to 14 bases. The CDR3 totals 13 residues. Germline V gene lookup returns CDR1 GTSNPN and CDR2 SVGIG (reference sequence). DNA of the CDR3: TGTGCCTGGGGCCCCCGGGGACTCTATGGCTACACCTTC. This sequence encodes CAWGPRGLYGYTF.